The TCR beta chain under discussion was sequenced for a study of blood T cell repertoires in COVID-19 (TCRdb year 2020). A note on the overall study: Collaborator samples came from the United States, Italy and Spain and covered acute and convalescent phases of COVID-19. The prospective study material was composed of cDNA or gDNA derived from T cells, B-cell-depleted T cells, or PBMCs. Deeply sampled blood TCRbeta repertoires from subjects exposed to, actively infected with, or recovered from COVID-19 were included in the dataset. The repertoires were made available in a free public database intended to serve as a resource for research on the immune response to SARS-CoV-2. Samples were obtained from the ongoing ImmuneRACE study (first 160 participants) and from about 1,300 subjects provided by 6 global collaborators. Sample metadata almost always included a de-identified subject ID, COVID-19 status, age in years and sex. HLA class I and class II types, where available, came from metadata supplied by the sample provider rather than from assay-based typing.

The collaborating institutions used their own protocols to collect whole blood in K2EDTA tubes. For TCRbeta analysis, collaborators shipped samples as frozen whole blood, isolated PBMCs, or DNA extracted from either of those sample types. TCRbeta CDR3 regions were amplified from genomic DNA by means of the immunoSEQ Assay, a bias-controlled multiplex PCR. In the source study's methods: The number of nucleated cells in each sample was estimated by amplification of reference gene primers within the assay. To quantify the absolute abundance of each unique TCRbeta CDR3 rearrangement, sequence reads were collapsed and filtered. For each sample, productive Simpson clonality was calculated as the square root of Simpson's diversity index over productive rearrangements. TCRdb's version of the immuneACCESS table is confined to in-frame rearrangements and falls short of the full clone set. An unresolved V gene accounts for under half of the shortfall where checked; the remainder is of unknown origin. That table supplies the V and J calls and clone size; D and trimming were determined from the DNA. The sample profile shows tens of thousands of clones; approximately 82% of them were found once. Of the sample, 5.2% falls within the top ten clones.

With regard to this clone: This receptor's antigen is unknown. Per-base quality was not reported, and no clone a single base away is much larger than it.

What the research found in general, with its limitations: How much clinical and demographic metadata was included differed by source and by participant, and the metadata was provided uncurated.

Reading the germline V gene (reference sequence) gives CDR1 GTSNPN and CDR2 SVGIG. The germline V end is reduced by 5 bases and the J end by 5 bases; junction bases left unmatched: 6. Including the terminal cysteine and phenylalanine, the CDR3 comprises 14 residues. Only the CDR3 DNA stays, 42 bases, in frame from base 1. This chain is built from TRBV30 and TRBJ1-4; TRBD1 agrees with 9 junctional bases. This receptor was taken from a human donor in a cohort sampled during active COVID-19. The sequencing input was peripheral blood. The DNA sequence reads TGTGCCTGGGCCATGACAGGGGGGAATGAAAAACTGTTTTTT. Translation gives CAWAMTGGNEKLFF.